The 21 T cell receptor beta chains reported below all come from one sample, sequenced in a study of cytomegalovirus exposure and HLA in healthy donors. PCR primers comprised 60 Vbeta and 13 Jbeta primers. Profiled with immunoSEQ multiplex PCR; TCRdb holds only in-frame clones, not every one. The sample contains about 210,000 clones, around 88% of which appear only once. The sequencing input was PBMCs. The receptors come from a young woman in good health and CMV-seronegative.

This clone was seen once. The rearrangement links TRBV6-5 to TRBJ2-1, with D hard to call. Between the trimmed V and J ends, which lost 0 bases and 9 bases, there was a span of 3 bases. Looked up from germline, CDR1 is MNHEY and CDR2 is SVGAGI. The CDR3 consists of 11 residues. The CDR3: CASSYSSEQFF. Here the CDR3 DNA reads TGTGCCAGCAGTTACTCCAGTGAGCAGTTCTTC.

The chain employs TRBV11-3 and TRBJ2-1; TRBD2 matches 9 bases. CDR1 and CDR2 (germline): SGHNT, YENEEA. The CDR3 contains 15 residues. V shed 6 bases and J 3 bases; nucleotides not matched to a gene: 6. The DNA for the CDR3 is TGTGCCAGCAGTCCAGCGGGGGGCGGCTACAATGAGCAGTTCTTC. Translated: CASSPAGGGYNEQFF.

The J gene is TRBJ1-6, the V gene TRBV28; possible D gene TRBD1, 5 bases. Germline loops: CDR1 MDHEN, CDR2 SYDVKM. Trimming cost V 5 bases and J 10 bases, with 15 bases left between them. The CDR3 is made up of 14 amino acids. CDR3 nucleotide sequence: TGTGCCAGCAGTCCTGTACAGGCAGGATCACCCCTCCACTTT. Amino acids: CASSPVQAGSPLHF.

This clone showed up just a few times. The CDR3 here is CASSLTRDTYNEQFF. The DNA of the CDR3 is TGCGCCAGCAGCCTAACCCGGGACACCTACAATGAGCAGTTCTTC. This chain uses TRBV4-1 with TRBJ2-1, with a tentative D call TRBD1 (6 bases). The CDR3 totals 15 residues. The V end lost 4 bases, the J end lost 2 bases, and 12 bases lay between the germline ends. Germline values: CDR1 MGHRA, CDR2 YSYEKL.

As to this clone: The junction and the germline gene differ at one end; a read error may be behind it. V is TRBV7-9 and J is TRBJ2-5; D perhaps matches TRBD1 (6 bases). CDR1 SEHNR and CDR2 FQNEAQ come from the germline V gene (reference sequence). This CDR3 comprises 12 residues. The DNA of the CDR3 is TGTGCCAGCAGCTCCCTAGGGGGACCGAAAAACTTC. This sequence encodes CASSSLGGPKNF.

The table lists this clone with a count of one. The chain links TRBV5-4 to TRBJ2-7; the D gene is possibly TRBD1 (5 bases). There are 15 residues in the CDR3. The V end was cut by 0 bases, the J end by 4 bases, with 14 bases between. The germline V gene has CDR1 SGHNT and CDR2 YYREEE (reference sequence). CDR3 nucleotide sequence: TGTGCCAGCAGCTTGGTCTCGGCAGGGCAGTACGAGCAGTACTTC. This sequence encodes CASSLVSAGQYEQYF.

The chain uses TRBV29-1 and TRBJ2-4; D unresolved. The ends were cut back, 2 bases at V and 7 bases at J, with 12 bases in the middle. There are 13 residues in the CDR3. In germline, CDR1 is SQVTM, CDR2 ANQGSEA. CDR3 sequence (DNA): TGCAGCGTTGAAACCGGGTCGGCGAACATTCAGTACTTC. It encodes CSVETGSANIQYF.

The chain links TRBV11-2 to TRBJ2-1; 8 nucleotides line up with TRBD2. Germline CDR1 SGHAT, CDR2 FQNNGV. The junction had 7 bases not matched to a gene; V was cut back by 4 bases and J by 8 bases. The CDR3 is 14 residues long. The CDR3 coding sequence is TGTGCCAGCAGCTCGCGGACTAGCCTCGATGAGCAGTTCTTC. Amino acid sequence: CASSSRTSLDEQFF.

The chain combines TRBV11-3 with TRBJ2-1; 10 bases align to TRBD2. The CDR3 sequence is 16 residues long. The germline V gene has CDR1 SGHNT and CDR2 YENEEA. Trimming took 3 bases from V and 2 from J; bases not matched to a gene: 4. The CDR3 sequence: CASSFSSGSPYNEQFF. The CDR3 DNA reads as TGTGCCAGCAGCTTTTCTAGCGGGAGCCCCTACAATGAGCAGTTCTTC.

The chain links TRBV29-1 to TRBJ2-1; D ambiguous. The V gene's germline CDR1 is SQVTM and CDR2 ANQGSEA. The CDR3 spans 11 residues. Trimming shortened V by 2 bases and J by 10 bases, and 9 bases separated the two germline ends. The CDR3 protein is CSVERAAEQFF. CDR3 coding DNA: TGCAGCGTTGAACGCGCGGCGGAGCAGTTCTTC.

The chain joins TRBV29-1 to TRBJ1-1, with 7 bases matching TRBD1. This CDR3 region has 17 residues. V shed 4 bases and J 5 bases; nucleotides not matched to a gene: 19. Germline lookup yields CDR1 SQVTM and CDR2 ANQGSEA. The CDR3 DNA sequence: TGCAGCGTTGGGTGGGCGTCAACAGGGGCCTTTAGTACTGAAGCTTTCTTT. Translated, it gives CSVGWASTGAFSTEAFF.

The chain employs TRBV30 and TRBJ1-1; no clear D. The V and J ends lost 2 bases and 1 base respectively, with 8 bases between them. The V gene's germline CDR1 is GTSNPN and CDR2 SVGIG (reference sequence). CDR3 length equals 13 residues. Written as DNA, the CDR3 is TGTGCCTGGAGTAAGGAGGAGAACACTGAAGCTTTCTTT. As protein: CAWSKEENTEAFF.

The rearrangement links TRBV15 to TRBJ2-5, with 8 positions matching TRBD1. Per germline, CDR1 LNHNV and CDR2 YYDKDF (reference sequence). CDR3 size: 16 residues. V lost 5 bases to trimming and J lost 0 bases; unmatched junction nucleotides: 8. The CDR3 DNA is TGTGCCACCAGCCGGCGACAGGGGACGTACCAAGAGACCCAGTACTTC. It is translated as CATSRRQGTYQETQYF.

CDR3 bases: TGTGCTAGTGGTTTGCCCCAAGGGGAGGGGAGAGCTTTCTTT. Protein sequence: CASGLPQGEGRAFF. The rearrangement joins TRBV12-5 to TRBJ1-1; D may be TRBD1 (5 bases). The CDR3 covers 14 residues. Trimming stripped 2 bases from V and 10 bases from J, with 17 bases between. CDR1 LGHNT and CDR2 FRNRAP come from the germline V gene.

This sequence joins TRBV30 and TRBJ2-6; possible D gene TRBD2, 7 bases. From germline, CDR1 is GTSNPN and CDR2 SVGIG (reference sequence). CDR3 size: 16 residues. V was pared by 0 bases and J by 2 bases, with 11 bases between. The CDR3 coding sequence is TGTGCCTGGAGTGTTGGGGGGGCAACTGGGGCCAACGTCCTGACTTTC. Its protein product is CAWSVGGATGANVLTF.

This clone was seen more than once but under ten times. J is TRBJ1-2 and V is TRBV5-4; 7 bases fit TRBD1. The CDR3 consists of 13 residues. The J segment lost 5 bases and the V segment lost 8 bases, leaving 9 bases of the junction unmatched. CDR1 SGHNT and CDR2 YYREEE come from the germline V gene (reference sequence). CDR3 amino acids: CASSPDRSYGYTF. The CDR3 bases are TGTGCCAGTAGCCCGGACAGGTCTTATGGCTACACCTTC.

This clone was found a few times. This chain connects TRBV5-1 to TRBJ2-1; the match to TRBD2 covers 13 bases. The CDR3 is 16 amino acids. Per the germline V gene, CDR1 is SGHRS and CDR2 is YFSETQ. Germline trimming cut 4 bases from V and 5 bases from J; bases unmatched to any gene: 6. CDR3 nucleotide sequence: TGCGCCAGCAGCACGGGGACTAGCGGGGAGAACAATGAGCAGTTCTTC. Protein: CASSTGTSGENNEQFF.

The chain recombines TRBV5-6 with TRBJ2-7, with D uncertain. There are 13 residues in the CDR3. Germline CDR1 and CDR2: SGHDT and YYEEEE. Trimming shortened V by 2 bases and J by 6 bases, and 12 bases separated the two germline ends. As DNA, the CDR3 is TGTGCCAGCAGCTTAAACACAGCCAGCGAGCAGTACTTC. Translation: CASSLNTASEQYF.

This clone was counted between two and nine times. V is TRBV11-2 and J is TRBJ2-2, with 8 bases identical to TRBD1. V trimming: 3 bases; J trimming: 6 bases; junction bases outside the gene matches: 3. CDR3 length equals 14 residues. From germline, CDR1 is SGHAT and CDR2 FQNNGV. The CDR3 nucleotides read TGTGCCAGCAGCTTGGACAGGGAGTCCGGGGAGCTGTTTTTT. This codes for CASSLDRESGELFF.

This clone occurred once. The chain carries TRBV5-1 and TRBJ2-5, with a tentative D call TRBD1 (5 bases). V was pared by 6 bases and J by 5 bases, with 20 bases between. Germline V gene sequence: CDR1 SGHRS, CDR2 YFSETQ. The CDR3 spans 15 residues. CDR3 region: CASIGVGSSGETQYF. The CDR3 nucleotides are TGCGCCAGCATAGGGGTCGGATCCTCGGGCGAGACCCAGTACTTC.

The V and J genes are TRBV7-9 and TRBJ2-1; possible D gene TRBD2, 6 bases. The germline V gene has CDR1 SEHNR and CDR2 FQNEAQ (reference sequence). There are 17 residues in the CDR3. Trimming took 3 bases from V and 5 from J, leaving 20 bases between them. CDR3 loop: CASSFVPGEGTNNEQFF. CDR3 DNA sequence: TGTGCCAGCAGCTTTGTCCCGGGAGAGGGTACCAACAATGAGCAGTTCTTC.